A selection of T cell receptor beta chains follows, all from one sample in a study of blood T cell repertoires in COVID-19. Here immunoSEQ multiplex PCR was the method, and the copy in TCRdb shows in-frame clones only, minus some. The repertoire holds some 280,000 clones, with roughly 88% as singletons. The sequenced material came from peripheral blood. The source of these receptors is a woman aged 25-40 years with active or convalescent COVID-19. CDR3s include the opening cysteine and the closing phenylalanine or tryptophan. A D gene is named only where the DNA matches it firmly. Not all rows give a size; the values are once, few, many and, for expanded clones, a class.

CDR3nt,CDR3aa,v_gene,abundance,j_gene,d_gene
TGCGCCAGCAGCTTGGTGCTCCAGGGCGGCGAGCAGTACTTC,CASSLVLQGGEQYF,TRBV5-1,.,TRBJ2-7,.
TGTGCCAGCAGTTACGGGACAAGGAACACTGAAGCTTTCTTT,CASSYGTRNTEAFF,TRBV6-5,once,TRBJ1-1,.
TGTGCCTGGAGTGTGGTGAGCTCCTATAATTCACCCCTCCACTTT,CAWSVVSSYNSPLHF,TRBV30,.,TRBJ1-6,.
TGTGCCTGGACGGACGGACAGGTGCCCTATGGCTACACCTTC,CAWTDGQVPYGYTF,TRBV30,.,TRBJ1-2,TRBD1
TGTGCCAGCCGCAGGGAAGGGAATTCACCCCTCCACTTT,CASRREGNSPLHF,TRBV5-4,.,TRBJ1-6,.
TGTGCCAGCAGTACCCTCCCGGACAGGGTTAAAGGTCTCACTTTC,CASSTLPDRVKGLTF,TRBV28,.,TRBJ1-2,TRBD1
TGTGCCTGGAGTGTACGAGGGGGGGATATATATTTT,CAWSVRGGDIYF,TRBV30,.,TRBJ1-3,.
TGCGCCAGTATTAGCACGGGGGGTGGAGATACGCAGTATTTT,CASISTGGGDTQYF,TRBV5-1,.,TRBJ2-3,TRBD2
TGTGCCAGCAGCTTTGGCGGGCCCGGGGAGCTGTTTTTT,CASSFGGPGELFF,TRBV7-9,.,TRBJ2-2,.
TGTGCCAGCAGTTACTCGAGGGATGGGAACGAGCAGTACTTC,CASSYSRDGNEQYF,TRBV6-6,.,TRBJ2-7,.
TGTGCCAGCAGGCCCCCGGGAAGTACAACCGGGGAGCTGTTTTTT,CASRPPGSTTGELFF,TRBV7-9,.,TRBJ2-2,.
TGCAGCGTTTCGACAGGGAATGGCTACACCTTC,CSVSTGNGYTF,TRBV29-1,.,TRBJ1-2,TRBD1
TGCAGCGTTGGGTTTGTGGCGGGTAGCACAGATACGCAGTATTTT,CSVGFVAGSTDTQYF,TRBV29-1,.,TRBJ2-3,.
TGTGCCAGCAGTTACGGGGGGACGGGCACTGAAGCTTTCTTT,CASSYGGTGTEAFF,TRBV6-5,.,TRBJ1-1,.
TGTGCCAGCAGAGTACCGGGACAGTATAATTCACCCCTCCACTTT,CASRVPGQYNSPLHF,TRBV2,.,TRBJ1-6,TRBD1
TGCGCCAGCAGCTTTTTGGGGACAGGTGAAACCGGGGAGCTGTTTTTT,CASSFLGTGETGELFF,TRBV5-1,.,TRBJ2-2,TRBD1
TGCGCCAGCCGCTTAGACGGCGGACAGAATCAGCCCCAGCATTTT,CASRLDGGQNQPQHF,TRBV5-1,.,TRBJ1-5,.
TGTGCCAGCAGCTTAGATCAACTAGCGGCTTACAATGAGCAGTTCTTC,CASSLDQLAAYNEQFF,TRBV11-2,.,TRBJ2-1,TRBD2
TGTGCCAGCAGCTTAGGACAGGGTCGGACTGAAGCTTTCTTT,CASSLGQGRTEAFF,TRBV7-8,once,TRBJ1-1,TRBD1
TGTGCCACCGCACGCCCACCCACAGGGTTGTCTTTCTTT,CATARPPTGLSFF,TRBV15,.,TRBJ1-1,.
TGTGCCACCAGGGTGAGCCCCTACGAGCAGTACTTC,CATRVSPYEQYF,TRBV25-1,.,TRBJ2-7,.
TGCGCCAGCAGCCAAGATCCCCGGGACAGGGGGTATGGCTACACCTTC,CASSQDPRDRGYGYTF,TRBV4-3,.,TRBJ1-2,TRBD1
TGTGCCAGCAGCTTAGCGAGGGCTGATACGCAGTATTTT,CASSLARADTQYF,TRBV7-2,.,TRBJ2-3,.
TGTGCCAGCAGCTTGGTATTAGCGAGGACCACAGATACGCAGTATTTT,CASSLVLARTTDTQYF,TRBV5-5,few,TRBJ2-3,.
TGTGCCAGCAGCCCATCTAGCGGGTGGAACACCGGGGAGCTGTTTTTT,CASSPSSGWNTGELFF,TRBV9,once,TRBJ2-2,TRBD2
TGCGCCAGCGGAGGACAGGGTCGCACCGGGGAGCTGTTTTTT,CASGGQGRTGELFF,TRBV5-1,.,TRBJ2-2,TRBD1
TGTGCCAGCAGGCGAGACAGGGGGCCAGGCGGCACAGATACGCAGTATTTT,CASRRDRGPGGTDTQYF,TRBV7-9,.,TRBJ2-3,TRBD1
TGTGCCACCAGCCCATGGAGGGGGCTTCGCCAAGAGACCCAGTACTTC,CATSPWRGLRQETQYF,TRBV2,.,TRBJ2-5,.
TGTGCCAGCAGCTTAGCGGCGGGGGGACCCTACAATGAGCAGTTCTTC,CASSLAAGGPYNEQFF,TRBV7-2,.,TRBJ2-1,TRBD2
TGTGCCAGCTCACCTGGACAGATCCTCACCTACGAGCAGTACTTC,CASSPGQILTYEQYF,TRBV18,.,TRBJ2-7,.
TGTGCCAGCAGCCGACTAGGATTGGGACAGGGCCACTCTGGAAACACCATATATTTT,CASSRLGLGQGHSGNTIYF,TRBV3-1/TRBV3-2,.,TRBJ1-3,TRBD1
TGTGCCAGCAGCTTAGGGGGCGACACTGAAGCTTTCTTT,CASSLGGDTEAFF,TRBV7-9,.,TRBJ1-1,.
TGCGCCAGCAGGGGCGGGGCCTCGGAGACCCAGTACTTC,CASRGGASETQYF,TRBV5-1,.,TRBJ2-5,.
TGTGCCAGCAGTCTAAGCCGTACCTACGAGCAGTACTTC,CASSLSRTYEQYF,TRBV6-5,.,TRBJ2-7,.
TGTGCCAGCACCGGAGTCCCCTCTAGCGCCCGCTCCTACAATGAGCAGTTCTTC,CASTGVPSSARSYNEQFF,TRBV2,.,TRBJ2-1,.
TGTGCCAGCAGCTTAGTCGGGACTAGCGGCAATGAGCAGTTCTTC,CASSLVGTSGNEQFF,TRBV7-2,.,TRBJ2-1,TRBD2
TGCGCCAGCAGCCAAGGGTCCAGGGGTACCGGGGAGCTGTTTTTT,CASSQGSRGTGELFF,TRBV4-3,.,TRBJ2-2,.
TGTGCCAGCAGTTACCGCGGGACAGGGGGCAGGAATGAGCAGTTCTTC,CASSYRGTGGRNEQFF,TRBV6-2/TRBV6-3,.,TRBJ2-1,TRBD1
TGTGCCAGCAGCGGGGGACACTGGAACACTGAAGCTTTCTTT,CASSGGHWNTEAFF,TRBV7-2,once,TRBJ1-1,.
TGTGCCAGCAGCTTCTTGAGGCAGACCTACGAGCAGTACTTC,CASSFLRQTYEQYF,TRBV5-6,.,TRBJ2-7,.
TGTGCCAGCAGCTTAAACCCCCCAGGGGATAATTCACCCCTCCACTTT,CASSLNPPGDNSPLHF,TRBV7-3,.,TRBJ1-6,.
TGTGCCAGCAGCTTAGGACAGGGGGAGAAAAACACCATATATTTT,CASSLGQGEKNTIYF,TRBV13,.,TRBJ1-3,TRBD1
TGTGCCAGCAGTTGGGACAGGGGATATTCACCCCTCCACTTT,CASSWDRGYSPLHF,TRBV6-2/TRBV6-3,few,TRBJ1-6,TRBD1